This TCR beta chain came from a study of OX40 agonist ivuxolimab in advanced cancers. In the study overall: Ivuxolimab was a fully human IgG2 agonistic monoclonal antibody targeting the costimulatory receptor OX40 (CD134). The point of sequencing TCRbeta in the periphery was to test whether ivuxolimab changed TCR sequence diversity and drove clonal T-cell expansion. Of the approximately 54 dose-escalation patients, hepatocellular carcinoma was present in around 19, melanoma in around 15, renal cell carcinoma in 9 and head and neck cancer in 9. The paper describes the monotherapy dose-escalation part (N ≈ 52 patients) of the phase I trial of ivuxolimab. Three dose-escalation patients achieved partial responses, one with hepatocellular carcinoma and two with cutaneous melanoma. Patients were allowed to have had prior anti-PD-1, anti-PD-L1 or anti-CTLA-4 therapy, and more than 30% of the dose-escalation patients had previously received checkpoint inhibitors. In the dose-escalation cohort, 82.7% of patients were male, and the mean age was approximately 60 years, with a range of about 20 to 90. Intravenous ivuxolimab was administered to patients every 2 weeks at six dose levels: 0.01, 0.1, 0.3, 1.5, 3 and 10 mg/kg.

Genomic DNA was isolated from the sorted cells so that the TCRbeta CDR3 region could be sequenced. The immunoSEQ Assay was used for sequencing of TCRbeta CDR3 regions. TCRdb retrieved this table from immuneACCESS and kept in-frame rearrangements only. Not all clones are present; in checked studies, unresolved V genes account for under half, and no reason is known for the remainder. The sample data list around 67,000 clones, and roughly 80% of these were observed just once. 1.2% of the sample is in the top ten clones. Findings and caveats that apply to the study as a whole: Low levels of normalized T-cell clonal expansion were also shown by some nonresponding patients. Antigen specificity was not determined for the clonally expanded peripheral T cells. Partial responders in the 0.1-3.0 mg/kg groups had among the lowest normalized peripheral clonal expansion, especially among CD8+ T cells. On average, CD8+ T cells showed more expanded clones than CD4+ T cells after ivuxolimab. At doses from 0.1 to 3.0 mg/kg, clonal expansion was seen in both CD4+ and CD8+ blood T cells between baseline and week 6.

Patients with a history of autoimmune disease or receiving systemic immunosuppression were excluded from the trial. Peripheral blood for TCR sequencing was collected from all dose cohorts at baseline, on cycle 4 day 1, and on cycle 7 day 1. The samples were taken from a phase I, first-in-human, multicenter, open-label dose-escalation trial of ivuxolimab. Adults with locally advanced or metastatic melanoma, renal cell carcinoma, hepatocellular carcinoma or head and neck squamous cell carcinoma were enrolled in the trial. Before TCR sequencing, CD4+ T cells and CD8+ T cells from peripheral blood were sorted into separate populations. Comments on this clone: Its antigen remains unidentified. Nothing much larger sits one base from this clone, and base qualities are not available.

Taken from cysteine to phenylalanine, the CDR3 has 11 residues. Solely the CDR3 DNA is kept, with 33 bases framed from the first base. Trimming costs V 6 bases and J 6 bases, and their ends lie 9 bases apart. CDR1 and CDR2, per the germline V gene, are MNHEY and SVGAGI. This receptor was taken from an adult with an advanced solid tumor such as melanoma, head and neck, liver or kidney cancer. The sequence joins TRBV6-5 to TRBJ2-7, with the D gene not clear enough to name. The sample here was CD4+ or CD8+ T cells sorted from blood, taken in a trial of the OX40 agonist ivuxolimab. The CDR3 region reads CASSHESEQYF. In nucleotides, the sequence is TGTGCCAGCAGCCACGAGTCCGAGCAGTACTTC.